This T cell receptor beta chain was captured by sequencing in a study of T cell responses to AZD1222 COVID-19 vaccine. The overall study: Samples with a second dose at about 4 or about 12 weeks were pooled together. Study-wide results and limits: Donors were mostly white British, more females; clonal diversity possibly underestimated.

CDR1 is MNHEY and CDR2 is SMNVEV in the germline V gene (reference sequence). Trimming pared 5 bases from V and 0 bases from J, leaving 13 bases between. The CDR3 is 15 amino acids. Notes on this clone: Its specificity is not known.

Measured with immunoSEQ multiplex PCR; TCRdb has only the in-frame clones, and not every one. In the table there are more than 150,000 clones, about nine tenths of which are singletons. Here the sequenced sample was peripheral blood, taken on day 0 of AZD1222 vaccination. This TCR was recovered from an adult in good health. V is TRBV27 and J is TRBJ1-1; tentative D call: TRBD1 (5 bases). This chain's CDR3 is CASSPNPGLNTEAFF. Here the CDR3 DNA reads TGTGCCAGCAGTCCCAACCCAGGGTTGAACACTGAAGCTTTCTTT.